This is a list of T cell receptor beta chains from one sample in a study of T cell responses to AZD1222 COVID-19 vaccine. Repertoires were generated with immunoSEQ multiplex PCR, while TCRdb's copy carries only in-frame clones and drops some. The table lists 90,000 to 150,000 clones, roughly 84% of them singletons. The specimen comprised peripheral blood, sampled on day 0 of AZD1222 vaccination. Receptor source: an adult in good health. Each CDR3 is given with its conserved first and last residue. The D gene is left open where the match is weak. The size of a clone is reported for some rows only, either as once, few or many, or as a class for expanded clones.

length	size	V	D	J	DNA	CDR3
11	.	TRBV4-2	.	TRBJ1-1	TGTGCCAGCAGCCATAGGGTTGAAGCTTTCTTT	CASSHRVEAFF
14	.	TRBV3-1/TRBV3-2	TRBD1	TRBJ1-1	TGTGCCAGCAGCCAAGGCCCAGGGGGCACTGAAGCTTTCTTT	CASSQGPGGTEAFF
12	.	TRBV29-1	.	TRBJ1-2	TGCAGCGTTGATGCAGGGATCTATGGCTACACCTTC	CSVDAGIYGYTF
15	.	TRBV7-2	TRBD1	TRBJ1-3	TGTGCCAGCAGCCCCCCGGACAGGGCTGGAAACACCATATATTTT	CASSPPDRAGNTIYF
13	.	TRBV7-2	TRBD2	TRBJ2-3	TGTGCCAGCAGCTTCTCGACTAGCGGGGATGGGTATTTT	CASSFSTSGDGYF
15	.	TRBV7-9	TRBD1	TRBJ2-1	TGTGCCAGCAACCCCCGGGACAGCCTTGGGGATGAGCAGTTCTTC	CASNPRDSLGDEQFF
15	.	TRBV7-8	.	TRBJ1-5	TGTGCCAGCAGCCCTCGTCGGCAGGCGGGTCAGCCCCAGCATTTT	CASSPRRQAGQPQHF
14	few	TRBV19	.	TRBJ1-5	TGTGCCAGTCATACAGGCAGGTACAATCAGCCCCAGCATTTT	CASHTGRYNQPQHF
14	.	TRBV6-1	.	TRBJ2-5	TGTGCCAGCAGTGGAGCGGGTTTGGGGGAGACCCAGTACTTC	CASSGAGLGETQYF
15	.	TRBV3-1/TRBV3-2	.	TRBJ1-4	TGTGCCAGCAGCCGGGGGGCGGTAACTAATGAAAAACTGTTTTTT	CASSRGAVTNEKLFF
13	.	TRBV28	.	TRBJ1-2	TGTGCCAGCATCTCGAAACCCAACTATGGCTACACCTTC	CASISKPNYGYTF
14	.	TRBV5-1	.	TRBJ2-7	TGCGCCAGCAGCTTGGGAGAATCCCCCTACGAGCAGTACTTC	CASSLGESPYEQYF
15	.	TRBV9	TRBD1	TRBJ2-7	TGTGCCAGCAGCGGACCGACAGGGGTTGCCCACGAGCAGTACTTC	CASSGPTGVAHEQYF
15	.	TRBV2	TRBD1	TRBJ1-2	TGTGCCAGCAGCGGCCACCGGGACAGGGACTATGGCTACACCTTC	CASSGHRDRDYGYTF
16	.	TRBV4-1	TRBD1	TRBJ2-2	TGCGCCAGCAGCCAGGGGACAGGCACGAACACCGGGGAGCTGTTTTTT	CASSQGTGTNTGELFF
15	.	TRBV6-2/TRBV6-3	.	TRBJ1-2	TGTGCCAGCAGTTACCCCCACGACATCGTCTATGGCTACACCTTC	CASSYPHDIVYGYTF
13	.	TRBV6-1	.	TRBJ2-1	TGTGCCAGCAGTGAAAGTAGGGGGAATGAGCAGTTCTTC	CASSESRGNEQFF
12	few	TRBV7-9	.	TRBJ2-7	TGTGCCAGCAGTCCAGGGCGGGACGAGCAGTACTTC	CASSPGRDEQYF
15	.	TRBV6-5	.	TRBJ2-1	TGTGCCAGCACCCTATCAGCAGGCTTAAACAATGAGCAGTTCTTC	CASTLSAGLNNEQFF
13	.	TRBV15	.	TRBJ1-2	TGTGCCACCAGCAGCGGCGGTAACTATGGCTACACCTTC	CATSSGGNYGYTF
14	.	TRBV21-1	.	TRBJ1-1	TGTGCCAGGAACAACAGGGGCGATAACACTGAAGCTTTCTTT	CARNNRGDNTEAFF
13	.	TRBV6-2/TRBV6-3	.	TRBJ1-1	TGTGCCAGCAGTCGATCGGGGGGCACTGAAGCTTTCTTT	CASSRSGGTEAFF
13	.	TRBV30	.	TRBJ1-5	TGTGCCTGGAGTCTGGCAGGCAGTCAGCCCCAGCATTTT	CAWSLAGSQPQHF
13	once	TRBV30	.	TRBJ1-2	TGTGCCTGGAGTGACAGCTTTAACTATGGCTACACCTTC	CAWSDSFNYGYTF
13	.	TRBV2	.	TRBJ1-1	TGTGCCAGCACCCTAAGAGGGGGGCTTGAAGCTTTCTTT	CASTLRGGLEAFF
18	once	TRBV18	TRBD2	TRBJ2-1	TGTGCCAGCTCCCCAACTACTAGCGGGGGGCTCTCCTACAATGAGCAGTTCTTC	CASSPTTSGGLSYNEQFF
17	.	TRBV11-2	TRBD2	TRBJ2-1	TGTGCCAGCAGCTTAGGGAAGCGGGGGGAAAGCTACAATGAGCAGTTCTTC	CASSLGKRGESYNEQFF